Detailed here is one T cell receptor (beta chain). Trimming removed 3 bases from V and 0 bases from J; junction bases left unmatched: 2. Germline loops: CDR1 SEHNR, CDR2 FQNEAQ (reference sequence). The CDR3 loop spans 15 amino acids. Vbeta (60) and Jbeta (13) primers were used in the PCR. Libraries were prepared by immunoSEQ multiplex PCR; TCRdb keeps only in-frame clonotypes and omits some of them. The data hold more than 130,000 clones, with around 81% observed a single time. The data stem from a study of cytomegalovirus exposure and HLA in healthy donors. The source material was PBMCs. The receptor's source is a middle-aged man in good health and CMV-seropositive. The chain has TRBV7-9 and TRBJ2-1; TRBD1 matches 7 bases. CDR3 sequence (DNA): TGTGCCAGCAGCTTGGACAGGAGCTCCTACAATGAGCAGTTCTTC. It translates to CASSLDRSSYNEQFF.